Below, 5 T cell receptor beta chains from the same sample are listed, as sequenced in a study of technical replicates of blood from several donors. Sequenced by immunoSEQ multiplex PCR; TCRdb stores in-frame clones only, minus some. The profile covers about 60,000 clones, with nearly 95% appearing a single time and 3.5% to 5.5% taken by the ten largest. Material: PBMCs. The receptor source for this set is a human donor in good health. Some clones in this sample may be carry-over from other donors' samples.

The rearrangement links TRBV9 to TRBJ2-3; D perhaps matches TRBD1 (7 bases). The V end was cut by 0 bases, the J end by 6 bases, with 14 bases between. Germline CDR1 SGDLS, CDR2 YYNGEE. CDR3 length: 15 amino acids. In DNA, the CDR3 is TGTGCCAGCAGCGTAGAGGGGGGACAGTGGGATACGCAGTATTTT. It translates to CASSVEGGQWDTQYF.

V is TRBV7-9 and J is TRBJ1-3; TRBD1 agrees at 7 bases. Germline loops: CDR1 SEHNR, CDR2 FQNEAQ (reference sequence). V was pared by 5 bases and J by 4 bases, with 11 bases of the junction left unmatched. This CDR3 has 16 residues. The CDR3 region has the DNA TGTGCCAGCAGCCCTAGACAGGGACTCGTCGGAAACACCATATATTTT. It yields the protein CASSPRQGLVGNTIYF. Looking up the rest from reference TRBV7-9 and TRBJ1-3 gives the full variable domain: DTGVSQNPRHKITKRGQNVTFRCDPISEHNRLYWYRQTLGQGPEFLTYFQNEAQLEKSRLLSDRFSAERPKGSFSTLEIQRTEQGDSAMYLCASSPRQGLVGNTIYFGEGSWLTVV.

The V and J genes are TRBV6-6 and TRBJ2-5; 11 bases agree with TRBD2. This CDR3 region has 16 residues. J gave up 5 bases and V 4 bases, and 9 bases lay outside the gene matches. Germline V gives CDR1 MNHNY, CDR2 SVGAGI (reference sequence). CDR3: CASSSGLAGGGETQYF. CDR3 sequence (DNA): TGTGCCAGCAGTTCCGGACTAGCGGGCGGTGGGGAGACCCAGTACTTC.

This rearrangement joins TRBV15 to TRBJ1-6; 9 bases are a match to TRBD1. V lost 4 bases and J lost 7; bases outside the gene matches: 2. The CDR3 is 14 residues long. Germline V lookup: CDR1 LNHNV, CDR2 YYDKDF (reference sequence). CDR3 nucleotide sequence: TGTGCCACCAGCACCGACAGGGGGAATTCACCCCTCCACTTT. Protein product: CATSTDRGNSPLHF.

Only a few counts were recorded for this clone. The rearrangement joins TRBV5-1 to TRBJ2-5; the D is unclear. Germline lookup yields CDR1 SGHRS and CDR2 YFSETQ. The CDR3 covers 11 residues. V was trimmed by 4 bases and J by 3 bases, leaving 4 bases between them. CDR3 sequence: CASSLEETQYF. The CDR3 nucleotides read TGCGCCAGCAGCCTAGAAGAGACCCAGTACTTC.